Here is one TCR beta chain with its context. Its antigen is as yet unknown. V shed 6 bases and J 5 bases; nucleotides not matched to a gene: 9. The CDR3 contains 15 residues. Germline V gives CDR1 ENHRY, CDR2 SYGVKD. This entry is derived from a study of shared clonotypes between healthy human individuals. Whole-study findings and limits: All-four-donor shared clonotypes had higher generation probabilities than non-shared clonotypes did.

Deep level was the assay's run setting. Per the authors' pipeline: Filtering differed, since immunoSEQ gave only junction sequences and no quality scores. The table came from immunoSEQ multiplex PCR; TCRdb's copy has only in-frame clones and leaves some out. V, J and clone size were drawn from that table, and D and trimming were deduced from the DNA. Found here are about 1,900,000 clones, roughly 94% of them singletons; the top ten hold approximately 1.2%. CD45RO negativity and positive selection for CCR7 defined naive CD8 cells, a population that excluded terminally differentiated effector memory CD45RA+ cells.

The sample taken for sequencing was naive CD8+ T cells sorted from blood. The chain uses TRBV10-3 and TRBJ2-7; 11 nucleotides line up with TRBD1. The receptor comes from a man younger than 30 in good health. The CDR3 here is CAISHRTGGLDEQYF. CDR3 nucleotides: TGTGCCATCAGCCACCGGACAGGGGGCCTCGACGAGCAGTACTTC.